This TCR beta chain was recovered during a study of blood T cell repertoires in COVID-19. Study summary: Italy, Spain and the United States were the sources of the convalescent and acute COVID-19 samples. T cells, B-cell-depleted T cells, or PBMCs supplied cDNA or gDNA.

In the source study's methods: Estimation of nucleated cell counts was performed using reference gene primer amplification. Using immunoSEQ multiplex PCR, the repertoire was profiled, and TCRdb retains in-frame clones only, with some absent. For V, J and clone size, that table is used; D and trimming come from the DNA. The sample has 100,000 to 150,000 clones; roughly 82% are singletons. Germline trimming cut 5 bases from V and 2 bases from J; bases unmatched to any gene: 7. CDR1 and CDR2 (germline): ENHRY, SYGVKD. CDR3 length: 15 residues. Input material: peripheral blood. V gene TRBV10-3 combines with J gene TRBJ2-7; 9 bases agree with TRBD1. This receptor was obtained from a human donor in a cohort sampled during active COVID-19. The CDR3 nucleotides read TGTGCCATCAGTTCCCTGACAGGGGGTACCTACGAGCAGTACTTC. It codes for CAISSLTGGTYEQYF.